The clone carrying this T cell receptor beta chain was counted ten times or more. Its antigen remains unidentified. The sample comes from a study of T cells after posttransplantation cyclophosphamide. Study-level points and caveats: Donor-recipient repertoire similarity was low at 1-2 months, rising over year one. Recipient CMV seropositivity and CMV reactivation strongly tracked TRB clonality. Tissue-infiltrating T cells from skin or gut overlapped little with blood T cells.

Method: immunoSEQ multiplex PCR; TCRdb's copy keeps in-frame clones and lacks some. The data show 25,000 to 35,000 clones, with none appearing a single time. Peripheral blood was collected from the related graft donor on the marrow donation day. Trimming took 2 bases from V and 1 from J; bases not matched to a gene: 5. This CDR3 region has 16 residues. CDR1 is SGHVS and CDR2 is FNYEAQ in the germline V gene. The chain combines TRBV7-6 with TRBJ1-1, with TRBD1 matching 9 bases. The TCR comes from a woman aged 25 to 39 in good health and a related stem cell transplant donor. The sample taken for sequencing was PBMCs. The CDR3: CASSLMTGGGNTEAFF. As DNA, the CDR3 is TGTGCCAGCAGCTTAATGACAGGGGGTGGGAACACTGAAGCTTTCTTT.